Following are 8 T cell receptor beta chains from one sample sequenced in a study of post-analysis software for immune sequencing data. Notes on the study in general: Comparison of patients with controls showed five TRBV segments more frequent in patients, TRBV5-6, TRBV5-1 and TRBV20-1 among them.

Their specific antigens are unknown. The library was made from cDNA and included unique molecular identifiers. Using its own MiXCR run on the PCR reads, TCRdb lists one record per CDR3 protein. The data show 700,000 to 800,000 distinct CDR3 sequences, about 27% seen once. The source material was blood. These TCRs come from a girl aged 5-17 years with multiple sclerosis.

This clonotype was observed at least ten times. The chain has TRBV6-5 and TRBJ2-5; 9 bases map to TRBD2. The end of the DNA fits TRBJ2-7 better, so the J call may be wrong. Germline CDR1 MNHEY, CDR2 SVGAGI. The CDR3 sequence is 14 residues long. The CDR3 nucleotides are TGTGCCAGCAGTGTACCGGGACTAGCTGGCGAGCAGTACTTC. Translation gives CASSVPGLAGEQYF.

This clonotype was picked up a small number of times. The chain joins TRBV20-1 to TRBJ2-3; 9 nucleotides line up with TRBD1. The germline CDR1 and CDR2 sequences are DFQATT and SNEGSKA (reference sequence). The ends lost 6 bases at V and 4 bases at J; junction bases unmatched: 11. The CDR3 has 15 residues. CDR3 in DNA: TGCAGTGCCGTCTCCGGGACAGGGAGCCCAGATACGCAGTATTTT. Translated, it gives CSAVSGTGSPDTQYF.

The chain combines TRBV5-5 with TRBJ2-7; 9 bases are shared with TRBD2. The germline V gene has CDR1 SGHKS and CDR2 YYEKEE (reference sequence). J lost 3 bases, V lost 0 bases, and 7 bases had no gene match. This CDR3 region has 16 residues. CDR3 protein: CASSLGLAGTNYEQYF. The DNA of the CDR3 is TGTGCCAGCAGCTTGGGTCTAGCGGGGACCAACTACGAGCAGTACTTC.

As regards this clonotype: Germline is not matched at one junction end, which may reflect a read error. CDR3 DNA sequence: TGTGCCAGCAGTGCTCCCCTCACAGGGGATCGGAATTCACCCCCCCACTTT. Protein: CASSAPLTGDRNSPPHF. The rearrangement joins TRBV12-3 or TRBV12-4 to TRBJ1-6, with TRBD1 matching 7 bases. The CDR3 runs to 17 residues.

This clonotype was detected only once. The V call is TRBV28, the J call TRBJ1-5, with D maybe TRBD1 (5 bases). Between the trimmed V and J ends, which lost 3 bases and 7 bases, there was a span of 10 bases. The CDR3 totals 13 residues. CDR1 is MDHEN and CDR2 is SYDVKM in the germline V gene. The CDR3 reads CASSFQGRQPQHF. In DNA, the CDR3 is TGTGCCAGCAGTTTTCAGGGTAGGCAGCCCCAGCATTTT.

J is TRBJ2-2 and V is TRBV28; tentatively, D is TRBD1 (6 bases). The CDR3 totals 15 residues. Per germline, CDR1 MDHEN and CDR2 SYDVKM. The V end lost 6 bases, the J end lost 5 bases, and 16 bases lay between the germline ends. CDR3 amino acids: CASRVLGARTGELFF. CDR3 sequence (DNA): TGTGCCAGCAGGGTCCTGGGGGCGAGGACCGGGGAGCTGTTTTTT.

The table lists this clonotype with a few counts. The rearrangement uses TRBV29-1 and TRBJ1-5; D unresolved. The V and J ends lost 6 bases and 9 bases respectively, with 9 bases between them. This CDR3 is 10 amino acids long. CDR1 is SQVTM and CDR2 is ANQGSEA in the germline V gene. Here the CDR3 reads CSVVIPPQHF. Here the CDR3 DNA reads TGCAGCGTCGTCATACCGCCCCAGCATTTT.

This clonotype was observed a handful of times. The chain uses TRBV7-9 and TRBJ2-1, with D perhaps matching TRBD2 (7 bases). Trimming cost V 5 bases and J 1 base, with 12 bases left between them. The CDR3 sequence is 15 residues long. Germline V gives CDR1 SEHNR, CDR2 FQNEAQ (reference sequence). Here the CDR3 DNA reads TGTGCCAGCAGCCCGGGGGGCCGATCCTACAATGAGCAGTTCTTC. It encodes CASSPGGRSYNEQFF.